This passage covers 23 T cell receptor beta chains from one sample sequenced in a study of T-cell reconstitution after alpha-beta-depleted transplantation in children. Unique molecular identifiers were incorporated when the TCRbeta library was constructed. TCRdb redid the calling of the PCR reads with MiXCR, one entry per CDR3 protein. The sample carries approximately 430,000 distinct CDR3 sequences, 15% to 20% recorded once. Sample: PBMCs, mostly from graft donor cells, taken 360 days after TCRalphabeta/CD19-depleted stem cell transplant. The receptors originated from a boy less than two years old who had a stem cell transplant for Wiskott-Aldrich syndrome, so the T cells may come from the graft donor.

V and J are TRBV10-3 and TRBJ2-3; TRBD1 might be the D (5 bases). Trimming removed 6 bases at V and 6 bases at J, with 7 bases between. The CDR3 is made up of 11 amino acids. CDR1 and CDR2 from the germline V gene are ENHRY and SYGVKD. CDR3 loop: CAISRVDTQYF. In nucleotides, the CDR3 is TGTGCCATCAGCAGGGTTGATACGCAGTATTTT.

This clonotype was seen a few times. This chain connects TRBV20-1 to TRBJ2-1, with a weak D call TRBD1 (6 bases). The CDR3 has 14 residues. V was shortened by 0 bases and J by 9 bases, with 15 bases between the two germline ends. Germline assignment: CDR1 DFQATT and CDR2 SNEGSKA (reference sequence). The CDR3 DNA reads TGCAGTGCTAGAGATTTAAGAAGGGGGAGTGAGCAGTTCTTC. Protein sequence: CSARDLRRGSEQFF.

In this sample, this clonotype turned up a few times. This rearrangement joins TRBV11-2 to TRBJ2-3; 7 bases align to TRBD2. The CDR3 totals 17 residues. Germline CDR1 reads SGHAT; CDR2 reads FQNNGV. V was clipped by 1 base and J by 3 bases; unmatched bases: 10. The CDR3 loop is CASSLAGRAGVTDTQYF. DNA of the CDR3: TGTGCCAGCAGCTTAGCAGGAAGGGCGGGAGTGACAGATACGCAGTATTTT.

The CDR3 bases are TGTGCCAGCAGCTCTAGCGGGTACGCTTACGAGCAGTACTTC. Protein product: CASSSSGYAYEQYF. The V and J genes are TRBV6-1 and TRBJ2-7; 8 bases line up with TRBD2. The trim removed 6 bases at V and 4 bases at J, leaving 8 bases unmatched. Germline V gene sequence: CDR1 MNHNS, CDR2 SASEGT. The CDR3 consists of 14 residues.

This chain joins TRBV7-9 and TRBJ2-1; possibly TRBD1 for D (6 bases). The CDR3 has 16 residues. The V and J ends lost 0 bases and 14 bases respectively, with 23 bases between them. From germline, CDR1 is SEHNR and CDR2 FQNEAQ (reference sequence). CDR3: CASSLALGQGTGRKFF. The CDR3 region has the DNA TGTGCCAGCAGCTTAGCGCTGGGCCAGGGGACGGGAAGGAAGTTCTTC.

This clonotype was recorded at least ten times. The chain recombines TRBV28 with TRBJ2-3, with D possibly matching TRBD1 (6 bases). CDR3 length equals 11 residues. Germline CDR1 reads MDHEN; CDR2 reads SYDVKM. V was shortened by 2 bases and J by 15 bases, with 12 bases between the two germline ends. CDR3 residues: CASSLPGQQYF. The CDR3 bases are TGTGCCAGCAGTTTACCGGGACAACAATATTTT.

This clonotype was recorded a few times. The chain employs TRBV2 and TRBJ2-5, with D possibly TRBD2 on 5 matching bases. In germline, CDR1 is SNHLY, CDR2 FYNNEI. The CDR3 has 14 amino acids. Trimming stripped 3 bases from V and 6 bases from J, with 14 bases between. The CDR3 sequence: CASSDRARGKTQYF. The CDR3 DNA follows: TGTGCCAGCAGTGACCGGGCTAGAGGGAAGACCCAGTACTTC. Full variable domain (rest looked up from reference TRBV2 and TRBJ2-5): EPEVTQTPSHQVTQMGQEVILRCVPISNHLYFYWYRQILGQKVEFLVSFYNNEISEKSEIFDDQFSVERPDGSNFTLKIRSTKLEDSAMYFCASSDRARGKTQYFGPGTRLLVL.

The chain uses TRBV10-3 and TRBJ2-7; D is uncertain. Trimming shortened V by 3 bases and J by 3 bases, and 24 bases separated the two germline ends. The germline CDR1 and CDR2 sequences are ENHRY and SYGVKD. The CDR3 length is 18 residues. CDR3 residues: CAISEMPPAAKVYYEQYF. The CDR3 DNA is TGTGCCATCAGTGAAATGCCCCCGGCCGCAAAAGTTTACTACGAGCAGTACTTC.

The table lists this clonotype with a few counts. The chain carries TRBV20-1 and TRBJ2-7; possibly TRBD2 for D (5 bases). Trimming removed 7 bases at V and 2 bases at J, with 6 bases between. Germline CDR1 reads DFQATT; CDR2 reads SNEGSKA (reference sequence). The CDR3 contains 10 residues. The CDR3 sequence: CSGTPYEQYF. CDR3 coding DNA: TGCAGTGGGACTCCCTACGAGCAGTACTTC.

The V and J genes are TRBV3-1 and TRBJ2-7, with 7 nucleotides matching TRBD1. V dropped 7 bases and J dropped 3; count of bases not matched to a gene: 9. CDR1 LGHDT and CDR2 YNNKEL come from the germline V gene (reference sequence). The CDR3 is 14 amino acids. CDR3 amino acids: CASTRQGFGYEQYF. The CDR3, as DNA: TGTGCCAGCACCCGACAGGGATTCGGCTACGAGCAGTACTTC.

The rearrangement uses TRBV12-3 or TRBV12-4 and TRBJ2-2, with 8 nucleotides matching TRBD1. The CDR3 is 18 amino acids. The J segment lost 4 bases and the V segment lost 1 base, leaving 11 bases of the junction unmatched. CDR3 bases: TGTGCCAGCAGTTTAGACAGGGGGAGAAGATTGGGCACCGGGGAGCTGTTTTTT. Its protein is CASSLDRGRRLGTGELFF.

The J gene is TRBJ2-3, the V gene TRBV10-3, with 14 bases matching TRBD2. CDR3 length: 18 residues. Per the germline V gene, CDR1 is ENHRY and CDR2 is SYGVKD. The V and J ends lost 6 bases and 2 bases, in that order; junction bases with no gene match: 10. CDR3 sequence: CAISESRGLAGDTDTQYF. CDR3 in DNA: TGTGCCATCAGCGAGAGTCGGGGACTAGCGGGAGACACAGATACGCAGTATTTT.

This clonotype appeared a few times. This chain joins TRBV20-1 and TRBJ1-5; D gene unclear. This CDR3 region has 14 residues. Trimming removed 1 base at V and 0 bases at J, with 7 bases between. Germline V lookup: CDR1 DFQATT, CDR2 SNEGSKA (reference sequence). The CDR3 sequence: CSARGRTSNQPQHF. The CDR3 nucleotides read TGCAGTGCTAGAGGCCGGACTAGCAATCAGCCCCAGCATTTT.

This clonotype turned up a few times. The chain carries TRBV6-2 or TRBV6-3 and TRBJ2-7; 8 bases map to TRBD1. The CDR3 covers 16 residues. V trimming: 0 bases; J trimming: 2 bases; junction bases outside the gene matches: 6. Germline loops: CDR1 MNHEY, CDR2 SVGEGT. In DNA form, the CDR3 reads TGTGCCAGCAGTTACTCGACGGCAGGGGGCGCCTACGAGCAGTACTTC. Protein product: CASSYSTAGGAYEQYF.

V usage is TRBV20-1 and J usage is TRBJ1-2; tentatively, D is TRBD1 (5 bases). The ends were cut back, 3 bases at V and 8 bases at J, with 13 bases in the middle. Per germline, CDR1 DFQATT and CDR2 SNEGSKA (reference sequence). The CDR3 covers 12 residues. The CDR3 loop is CSASWQGSGYTF. The CDR3 DNA sequence: TGCAGTGCTAGTTGGCAGGGCAGCGGCTACACCTTC.

This sequence joins TRBV18 and TRBJ2-7; D unclear. This CDR3 is built from 15 residues. Between the trimmed V and J ends, which lost 3 bases and 1 base, there was a span of 13 bases. CDR1 and CDR2 from the germline V gene are KGHSH and LQKENI. The CDR3 sequence: CASSPALVQSYEQYF. CDR3 DNA sequence: TGTGCCAGCTCACCTGCTCTCGTACAGTCCTACGAGCAGTACTTC.

The chain employs TRBV20-1 and TRBJ1-2; possibly TRBD1 for D (6 bases). The CDR3 sequence is 17 residues long. Between the trimmed V and J ends, which lost 0 bases and 1 base, there was a span of 18 bases. Germline CDR1 DFQATT, CDR2 SNEGSKA (reference sequence). For the CDR3, the DNA is TGCAGTGCTAGAGACGGACAGCTCCAGGGGCTTAACTATGGCTACACCTTC. The encoded protein is CSARDGQLQGLNYGYTF.

This clonotype turned up a few times. The chain links TRBV7-2 to TRBJ1-5; D is perhaps TRBD1 (6 bases). This CDR3 comprises 14 residues. Germline V gives CDR1 SGHTA, CDR2 FQGNSA. The ends were cut back, 4 bases at V and 5 bases at J, with 12 bases in the middle. This CDR3 reads CASSYRTEHQPQHF. The CDR3 nucleotides are TGTGCCAGCAGCTACCGGACAGAGCATCAGCCCCAGCATTTT.

The chain has TRBV7-2 and TRBJ2-7; D is possibly TRBD2 (5 bases). CDR3 size: 17 residues. Per germline, CDR1 SGHTA and CDR2 FQGNSA. V lost 7 bases, J lost 0 bases, and 22 bases lay in between. The CDR3 region is CASIQEVLASSSYEQYF. The CDR3 DNA reads as TGTGCCAGCATTCAAGAAGTTCTAGCTTCCTCCTCCTACGAGCAGTACTTC.

The sample holds a few counts of this clonotype. The genes are TRBV12-3 or TRBV12-4 and TRBJ2-7; D possibly matches TRBD1 or TRBD2 (5 bases each). The CDR3 is made up of 11 amino acids. Trimming left V 3 bases short and J 6 bases short, with 6 bases between. The CDR3 loop is CASSFGAEQYF. The CDR3 DNA sequence: TGTGCCAGCAGTTTCGGGGCCGAGCAGTACTTC.

This chain connects TRBV5-1 to TRBJ2-1, with 8 bases identical to TRBD2. Germline lookup yields CDR1 SGHRS and CDR2 YFSETQ. The CDR3 loop spans 15 amino acids. After removal of 0 bases from V and 6 bases from J, the junction contained 5 bases not matched to a gene. For the CDR3, the DNA is TGCGCCAGCAGCTTGGAAAGCGGGAGCTTCAATGAGCAGTTCTTC. Protein sequence: CASSLESGSFNEQFF. Based on the CDR3 plus reference TRBV5-1 and TRBJ2-1, the full variable domain is KAGVTQTPRYLIKTRGQQVTLSCSPISGHRSVSWYQQTPGQGLQFLFEYFSETQRNKGNFPGRFSGRQFSNSRSEMNVSTLELGDSALYLCASSLESGSFNEQFFGPGTRLTVL.

The chain recombines TRBV20-1 with TRBJ1-5; D gene uncertain. CDR3 length equals 12 residues. V was pared by 2 bases and J by 4 bases, with 6 bases between. Germline CDR1 DFQATT, CDR2 SNEGSKA (reference sequence). The CDR3 DNA sequence: TGCAGTGCTAGACCGGTAAATCAGCCCCAGCATTTT. Its protein product is CSARPVNQPQHF.

This chain uses TRBV28 with TRBJ1-1, with no clear D. V lost 5 bases, J lost 3 bases, and 10 bases lay in between. Germline lookup yields CDR1 MDHEN and CDR2 SYDVKM. The CDR3 sequence is 13 residues long. The CDR3 protein is CASSIGKDTEAFF. As DNA, the CDR3 is TGTGCCAGCAGTATAGGGAAGGACACTGAAGCTTTCTTT.